This T cell receptor (beta chain) emerged from a study of cytomegalovirus exposure and HLA in healthy donors. Regarding the study as a whole: According to the study, roughly 180 TCR beta chains were cytomegalovirus-associated. According to a later analysis, most TCR beta chains associated with CMV appeared HLA-restricted. Common viral pathogens (according to a later analysis) appeared linked to several of the most significant clusters.

As regards this clone: Its antigen is as yet unknown.

PCR used 60 Vbeta primers and 13 Jbeta primers. Some clones are missing from TCRdb's copy, which holds only in-frame ones; the method was immunoSEQ multiplex PCR. The sample yields roughly 150,000 clones, about 80% seen once. Sequenced material: PBMCs. The TCR originated in a man aged 30 to 39 in good health and CMV-seronegative.

Here the CDR3 reads CASGLAARNEQFF. CDR3 nucleotides: TGTGCCAGCGGGCTAGCGGCTCGCAATGAGCAGTTCTTC. The chain joins TRBV6-5 to TRBJ2-1; 7 bases map to TRBD2. The CDR3 runs 13 residues. Germline assignment: CDR1 MNHEY and CDR2 SVGAGI. The V and J ends lost 8 bases and 6 bases, in that order; junction bases with no gene match: 7.